This T cell receptor beta chain derives from a study of spatial heterogeneity in lung cancer. Study information: Raw reads showed each unique TCR and UMI combination turning up more than ten times on average.

TCRdb redid the calling of the 5' RACE reads with MiXCR, one entry per CDR3 protein. This sample has under 40,000 distinct CDR3 sequences; under 6.5% occur once, and the top ten carry 11%. Germline CDR1 SEHNR, CDR2 FQNEAQ (reference sequence). Trimming took 5 bases from V and 8 from J, leaving 18 bases between them. This CDR3 has 14 residues. Time point given: sample taken at primary tumor resection. No cells were sorted before sequencing. The whole RNA sequenced was extracted from tumor, nontumor lung or frozen PBMC. Patients with untreated early-stage non-small cell lung cancer, numbering 72, were the donors. This clonotype was found many times.

The chain combines TRBV7-9 with TRBJ1-2; no firm D call. This clonotype originated in a male donor with early-stage non-small cell lung cancer. The sequenced sample was PBMCs, obtained at surgery. The CDR3 loop reads CASSPRTVGRGYTF. CDR3 sequence (DNA): TGTGCCAGCAGCCCCAGGACCGTTGGCCGAGGCTACACCTTC.